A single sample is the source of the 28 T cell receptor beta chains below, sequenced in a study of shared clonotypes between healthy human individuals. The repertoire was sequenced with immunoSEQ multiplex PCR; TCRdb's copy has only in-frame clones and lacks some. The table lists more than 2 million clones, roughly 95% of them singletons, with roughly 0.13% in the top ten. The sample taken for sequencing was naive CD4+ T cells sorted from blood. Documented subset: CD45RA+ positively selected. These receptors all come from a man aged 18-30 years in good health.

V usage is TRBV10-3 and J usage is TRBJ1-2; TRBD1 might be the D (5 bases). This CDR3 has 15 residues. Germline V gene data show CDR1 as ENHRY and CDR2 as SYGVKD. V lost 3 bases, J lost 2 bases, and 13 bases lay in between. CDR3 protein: CAISDGDAGNYGYTF. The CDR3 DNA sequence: TGTGCCATCAGTGACGGGGACGCCGGGAACTATGGCTACACCTTC.

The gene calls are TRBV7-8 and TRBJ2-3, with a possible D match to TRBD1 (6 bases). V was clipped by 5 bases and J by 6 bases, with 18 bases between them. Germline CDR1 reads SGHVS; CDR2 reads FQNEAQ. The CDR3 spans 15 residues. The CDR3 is CASSGGQARVDTQYF. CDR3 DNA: TGTGCCAGCAGCGGGGGCCAAGCTAGGGTGGATACGCAGTATTTT.

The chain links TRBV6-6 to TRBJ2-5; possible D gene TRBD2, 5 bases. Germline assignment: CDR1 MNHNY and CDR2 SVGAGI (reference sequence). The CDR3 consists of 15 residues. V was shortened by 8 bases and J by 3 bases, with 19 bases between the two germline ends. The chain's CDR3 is CASRHESTREETQYF. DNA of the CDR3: TGTGCCAGCCGCCACGAGAGTACTAGGGAAGAGACCCAGTACTTC.

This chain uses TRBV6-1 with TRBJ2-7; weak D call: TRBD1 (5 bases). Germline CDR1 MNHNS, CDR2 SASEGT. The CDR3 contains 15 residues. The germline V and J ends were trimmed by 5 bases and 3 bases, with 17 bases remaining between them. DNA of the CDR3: TGTGCCAGCAGTTCGAGACAGCTTTCGGGCTACGAGCAGTACTTC. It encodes CASSSRQLSGYEQYF.

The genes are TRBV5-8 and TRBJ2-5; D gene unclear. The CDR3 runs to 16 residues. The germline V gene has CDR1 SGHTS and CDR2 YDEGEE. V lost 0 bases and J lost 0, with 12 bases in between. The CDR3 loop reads CASSLGQYGYQETQYF. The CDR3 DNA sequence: TGTGCCAGCAGCTTGGGTCAATATGGGTACCAAGAGACCCAGTACTTC.

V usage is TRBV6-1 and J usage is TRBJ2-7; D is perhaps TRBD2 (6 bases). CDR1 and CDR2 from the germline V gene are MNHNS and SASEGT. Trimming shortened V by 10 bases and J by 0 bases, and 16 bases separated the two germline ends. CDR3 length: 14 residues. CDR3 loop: CATGGWESSYEQYF. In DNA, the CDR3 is TGTGCCACCGGAGGGTGGGAGAGCTCCTACGAGCAGTACTTC.

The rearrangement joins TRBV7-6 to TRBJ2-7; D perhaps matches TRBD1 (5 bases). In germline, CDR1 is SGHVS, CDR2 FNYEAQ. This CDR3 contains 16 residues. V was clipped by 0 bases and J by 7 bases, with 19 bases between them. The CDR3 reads CASSLAQPTVPGEQYF. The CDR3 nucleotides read TGTGCCAGCAGCTTAGCCCAACCGACAGTCCCAGGGGAGCAGTACTTC.

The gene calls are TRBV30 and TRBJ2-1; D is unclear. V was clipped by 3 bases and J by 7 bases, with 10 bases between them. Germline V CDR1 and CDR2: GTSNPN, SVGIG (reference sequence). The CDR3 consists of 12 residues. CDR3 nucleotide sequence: TGTGCCTGGAGAGGCGAAAGGAATGAGCAGTTCTTC. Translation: CAWRGERNEQFF.

CDR3 bases: TGTGCCAGCAGTTACCCCCCGGGGGCATCTGGAAACACCATATATTTT. Encoded protein: CASSYPPGASGNTIYF. The chain is built from TRBV6-6 and TRBJ1-3; D perhaps matches TRBD1 (6 bases). Trimming shortened V by 2 bases and J by 1 base, and 12 bases separated the two germline ends. The CDR3 is 16 amino acids. Germline V CDR1 and CDR2: MNHNY, SVGAGI (reference sequence).

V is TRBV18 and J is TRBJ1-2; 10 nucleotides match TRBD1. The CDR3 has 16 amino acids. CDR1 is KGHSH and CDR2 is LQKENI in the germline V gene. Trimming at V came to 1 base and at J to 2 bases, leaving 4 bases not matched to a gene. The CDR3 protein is CASSPLGTGVNYGYTF. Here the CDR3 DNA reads TGTGCCAGCTCACCACTAGGGACAGGGGTGAACTATGGCTACACCTTC.

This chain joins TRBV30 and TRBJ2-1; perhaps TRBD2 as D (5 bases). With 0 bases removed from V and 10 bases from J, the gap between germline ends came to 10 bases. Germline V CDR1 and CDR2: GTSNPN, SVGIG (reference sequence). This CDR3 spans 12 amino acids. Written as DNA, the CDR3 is TGTGCCTGGAGTGTCGGACTGCGCGAGCAGTTCTTC. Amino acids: CAWSVGLREQFF.

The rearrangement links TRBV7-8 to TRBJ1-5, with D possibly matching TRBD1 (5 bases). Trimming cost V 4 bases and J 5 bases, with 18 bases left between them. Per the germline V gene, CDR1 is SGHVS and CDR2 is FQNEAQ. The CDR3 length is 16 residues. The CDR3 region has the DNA TGTGCCAGCAGCTCAGGGAGCAGGGATCGTGATCAGCCCCAGCATTTT. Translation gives CASSSGSRDRDQPQHF.

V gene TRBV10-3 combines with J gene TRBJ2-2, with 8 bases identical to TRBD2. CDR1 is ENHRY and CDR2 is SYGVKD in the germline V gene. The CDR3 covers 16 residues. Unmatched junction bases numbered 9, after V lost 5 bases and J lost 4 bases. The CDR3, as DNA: TGTGCCATCAGTTCGGCGGGGGGAGTGAGCACCGGGGAGCTGTTTTTT. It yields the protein CAISSAGGVSTGELFF.

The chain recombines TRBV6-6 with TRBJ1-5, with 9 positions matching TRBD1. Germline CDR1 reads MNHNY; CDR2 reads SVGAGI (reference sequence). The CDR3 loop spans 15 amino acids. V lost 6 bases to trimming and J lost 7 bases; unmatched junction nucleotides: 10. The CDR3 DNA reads TGTGCCAGCAGCAAACGCACAGGGGGCCACCAGCCCCAGCATTTT. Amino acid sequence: CASSKRTGGHQPQHF.

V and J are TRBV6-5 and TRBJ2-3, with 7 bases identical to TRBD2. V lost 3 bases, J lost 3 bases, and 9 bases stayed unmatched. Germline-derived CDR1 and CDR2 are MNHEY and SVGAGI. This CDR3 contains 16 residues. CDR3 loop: CASSYRSGGLTDTQYF. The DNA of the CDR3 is TGTGCCAGCAGTTATCGTTCCGGGGGGTTAACAGATACGCAGTATTTT.

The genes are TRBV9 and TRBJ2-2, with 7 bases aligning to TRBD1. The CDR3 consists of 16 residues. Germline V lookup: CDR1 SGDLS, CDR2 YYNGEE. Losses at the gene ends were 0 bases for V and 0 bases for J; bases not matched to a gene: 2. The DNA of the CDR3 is TGTGCCAGCAGCGTAGCAGGGGGATCGAACACCGGGGAGCTGTTTTTT. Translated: CASSVAGGSNTGELFF.

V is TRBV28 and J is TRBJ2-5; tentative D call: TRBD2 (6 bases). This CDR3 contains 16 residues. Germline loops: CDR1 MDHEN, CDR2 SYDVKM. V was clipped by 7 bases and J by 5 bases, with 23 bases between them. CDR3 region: CASTGRGSPEFETQYF. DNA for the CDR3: TGTGCCAGCACCGGCCGGGGGTCCCCAGAATTCGAGACCCAGTACTTC.

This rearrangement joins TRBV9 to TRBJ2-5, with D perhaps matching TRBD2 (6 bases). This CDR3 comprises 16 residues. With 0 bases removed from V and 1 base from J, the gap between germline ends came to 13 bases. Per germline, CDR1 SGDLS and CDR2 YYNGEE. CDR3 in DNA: TGTGCCAGCAGCGTAGGACTAGTCAGCATCCAAGAGACCCAGTACTTC. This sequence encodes CASSVGLVSIQETQYF.

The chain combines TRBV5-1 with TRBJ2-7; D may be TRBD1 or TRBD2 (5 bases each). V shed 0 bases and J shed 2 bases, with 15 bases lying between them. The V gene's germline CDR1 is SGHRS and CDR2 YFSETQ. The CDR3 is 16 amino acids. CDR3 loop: CASSLGGPRATYEQYF. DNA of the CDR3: TGCGCCAGCAGCTTGGGGGGACCGCGGGCCACCTACGAGCAGTACTTC. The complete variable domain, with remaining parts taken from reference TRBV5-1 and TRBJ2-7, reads KAGVTQTPRYLIKTRGQQVTLSCSPISGHRSVSWYQQTPGQGLQFLFEYFSETQRNKGNFPGRFSGRQFSNSRSEMNVSTLELGDSALYLCASSLGGPRATYEQYFGPGTRLTVT.

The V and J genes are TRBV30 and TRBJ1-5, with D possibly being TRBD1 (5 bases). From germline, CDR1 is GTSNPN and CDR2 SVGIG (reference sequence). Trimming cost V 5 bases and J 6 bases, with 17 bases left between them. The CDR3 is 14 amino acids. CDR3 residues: CAWCRRGTSQPQHF. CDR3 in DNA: TGTGCCTGGTGCAGGCGGGGCACAAGTCAGCCCCAGCATTTT.

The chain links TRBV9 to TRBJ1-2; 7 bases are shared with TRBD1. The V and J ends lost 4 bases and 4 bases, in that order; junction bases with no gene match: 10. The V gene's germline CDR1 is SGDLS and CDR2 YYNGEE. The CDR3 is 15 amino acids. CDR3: CASSTRDSIRYGYTF. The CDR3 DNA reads TGTGCCAGCAGCACCCGGGACAGCATCCGCTATGGCTACACCTTC. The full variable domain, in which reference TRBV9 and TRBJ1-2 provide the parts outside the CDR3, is DSGVTQTPKHLITATGQRVTLRCSPRSGDLSVYWYQQSLDQGLQFLIQYYNGEERAKGNILERFSAQQFPDLHSELNLSSLELGDSALYFCASSTRDSIRYGYTFGSGTRLTVV.

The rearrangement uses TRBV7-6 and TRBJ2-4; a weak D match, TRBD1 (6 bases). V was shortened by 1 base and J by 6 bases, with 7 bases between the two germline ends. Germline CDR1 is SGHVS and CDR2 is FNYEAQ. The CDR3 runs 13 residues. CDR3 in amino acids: CASSLGDINIQYF. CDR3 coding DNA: TGTGCCAGCAGCTTAGGGGACATAAACATTCAGTACTTC.

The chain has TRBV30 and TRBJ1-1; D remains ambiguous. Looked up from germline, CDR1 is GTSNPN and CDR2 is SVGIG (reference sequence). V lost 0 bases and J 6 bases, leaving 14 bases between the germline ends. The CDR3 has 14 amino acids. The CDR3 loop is CAWSVRRVDPEAFF. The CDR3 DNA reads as TGTGCCTGGAGTGTACGAAGGGTTGACCCTGAAGCTTTCTTT.

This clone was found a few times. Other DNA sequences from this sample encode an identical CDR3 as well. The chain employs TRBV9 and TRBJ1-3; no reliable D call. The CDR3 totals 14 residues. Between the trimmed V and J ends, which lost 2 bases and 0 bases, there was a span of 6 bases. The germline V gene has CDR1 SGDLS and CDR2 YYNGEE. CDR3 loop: CASSVGLSGNTIYF. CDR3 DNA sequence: TGTGCCAGCAGCGTTGGCCTCTCTGGAAACACCATATATTTT.

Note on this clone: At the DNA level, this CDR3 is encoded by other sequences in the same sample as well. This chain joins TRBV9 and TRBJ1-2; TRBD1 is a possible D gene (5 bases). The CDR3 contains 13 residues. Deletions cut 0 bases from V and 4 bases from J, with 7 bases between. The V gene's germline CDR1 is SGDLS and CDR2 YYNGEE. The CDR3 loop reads CASSVGGGYGYTF. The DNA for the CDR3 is TGTGCCAGCAGCGTAGGTGGGGGCTATGGCTACACCTTC. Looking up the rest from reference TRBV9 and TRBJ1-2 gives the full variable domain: DSGVTQTPKHLITATGQRVTLRCSPRSGDLSVYWYQQSLDQGLQFLIQYYNGEERAKGNILERFSAQQFPDLHSELNLSSLELGDSALYFCASSVGGGYGYTFGSGTRLTVV.

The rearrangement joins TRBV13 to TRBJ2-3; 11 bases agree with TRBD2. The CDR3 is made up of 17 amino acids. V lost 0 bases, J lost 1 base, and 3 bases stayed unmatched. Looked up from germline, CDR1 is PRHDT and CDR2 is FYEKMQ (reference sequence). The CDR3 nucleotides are TGTGCCAGCAGCTTAGGACTAGCGGGGGCCCGCACAGATACGCAGTATTTT. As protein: CASSLGLAGARTDTQYF.

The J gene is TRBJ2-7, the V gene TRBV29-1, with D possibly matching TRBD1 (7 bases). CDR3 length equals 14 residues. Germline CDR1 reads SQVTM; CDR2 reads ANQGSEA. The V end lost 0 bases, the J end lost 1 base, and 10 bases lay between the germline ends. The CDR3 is CSVEDRGESYEQYF. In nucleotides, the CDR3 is TGCAGCGTTGAAGACAGGGGGGAATCCTACGAGCAGTACTTC.

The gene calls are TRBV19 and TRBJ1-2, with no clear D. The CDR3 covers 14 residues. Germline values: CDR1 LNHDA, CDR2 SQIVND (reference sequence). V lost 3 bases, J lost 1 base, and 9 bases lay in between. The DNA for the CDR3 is TGTGCCAGTAGTATCCTGGCGGGTAACTATGGCTACACCTTC. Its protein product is CASSILAGNYGYTF.